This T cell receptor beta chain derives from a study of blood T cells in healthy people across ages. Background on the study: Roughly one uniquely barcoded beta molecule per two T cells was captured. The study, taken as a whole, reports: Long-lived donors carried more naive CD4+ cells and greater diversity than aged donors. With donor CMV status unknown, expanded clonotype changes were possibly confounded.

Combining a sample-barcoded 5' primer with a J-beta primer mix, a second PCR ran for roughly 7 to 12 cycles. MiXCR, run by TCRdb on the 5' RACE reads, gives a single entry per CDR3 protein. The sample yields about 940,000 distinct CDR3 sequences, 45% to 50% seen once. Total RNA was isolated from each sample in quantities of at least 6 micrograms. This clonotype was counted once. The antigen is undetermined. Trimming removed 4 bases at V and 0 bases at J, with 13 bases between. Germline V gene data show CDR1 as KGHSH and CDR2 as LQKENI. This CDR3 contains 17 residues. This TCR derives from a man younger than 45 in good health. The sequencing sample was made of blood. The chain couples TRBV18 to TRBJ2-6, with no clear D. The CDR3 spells CASSQSTAISGANVLTF. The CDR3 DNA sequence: TGTGCCAGCTCACAATCAACAGCTATCTCTGGGGCCAACGTCCTGACTTTC.